The following is a T cell receptor (beta chain) sequence with its context. Its antigen remains unidentified. Per-nucleotide qualities are absent, and no much larger clonotype sits a single base away. V is pared back by 8 bases and J by 3 bases, with 11 bases lying between the germline termini. Reading the germline V gene (reference sequence) gives CDR1 LNHDA and CDR2 SQIVND. From its cysteine to its phenylalanine, the CDR3 spans 12 amino acids. Only CDR3 DNA is held: 36 bases, read in frame from base 1. The data originate from a study of Ad26.COV2.S vaccination and SARS-CoV-2 variants (dated by TCRdb to the early 2020s). With regard to the full study: TCRbeta repertoire sequencing served as the tool for gauging how specific and how broad the SARS-CoV-2-reactive T cell receptors were following Ad26.COV2.S vaccination. A total of roughly 30 samples were included in the TCR-sequenced set, comprising roughly 19 Ad26.COV2.S vaccine recipients, 5 placebo recipients and 8 SARS-CoV-2 convalescent individuals.

What the study reported, not specific to this receptor: Substantial breadth of spike-specific CD8+ and CD4+ T cell responses was reported after vaccination. Non-spike TCR breadth was comparable between vaccine and placebo recipients, consistent with the vaccine containing only spike. The authors noted that total T cell responses may have been underestimated by the TCR breadth and depth analyses. Higher spike-specific TCR breadth was observed in Ad26.COV2.S recipients than in placebo recipients (P = 0.0014).

The time point label, as the study defines it: individuals recovered from natural SARS-CoV-2 infection. The immunoSEQ Assay was the method used to sequence TCRbeta CDR3 regions. After extraction, genomic DNA underwent amplification by bias-controlled multiplex PCR, followed by high-throughput sequencing. In the source study's methods: To quantify the absolute abundance of each unique TCRbeta CDR3 region, sequences were collapsed and filtered. Usable DNA was measured by amplifying reference genes present in all nucleated cells, and TCRbeta template counts were normalized to that usable DNA to estimate T cell fraction. Repertoire TCRs were annotated as SARS-CoV-2-specific when V gene, CDR3 amino acid sequence and J gene were exactly matched to a known reactive TCR set. The reference SARS-CoV-2 TCR set came from MIRA and was filtered for enrichment in COVID-19-positive ImmuneCODE repertoires, removing public or cross-reactive TCRs. Using the MIRA antigens, annotated TCRs were further analysed by specific ORF or by position within an ORF. Breadth was defined as the number of annotated unique rearrangements divided by the total number of unique productive rearrangements, and depth was defined as the summed frequency of the annotated unique rearrangements. Group comparisons of TCR breadth used two-sided Wilcoxon rank-sum tests. The source is immuneACCESS, and TCRdb retained only in-frame sequences with V and J called. Part of the clones is not carried over; for the studies checked, unresolved V genes explain less than half of this, and the remainder is unexplained. V and J calls and clone size are given by that table; D and trimming were obtained from the DNA. This sample has fewer than 100,000 clones in its table, and less than 85% of those were observed once. About 15% of the sample is taken by the ten largest.

This clonotype originated in a human donor who had recovered from COVID-19. The rearrangement combines TRBV19 with TRBJ2-7; TRBD2 is a weak D gene call, 6 bases matching. The sample here was peripheral blood, taken after recovery from COVID-19. The sequence in DNA is TGTGCCAGTGGAGGCGGGATCTACGAGCAGTACTTC. This yields the protein CASGGGIYEQYF. With all but the CDR3 taken from the reference TRBV19 and TRBJ2-7 genes, the full variable domain is: DGGITQSPKYLFRKEGQNVTLSCEQNLNHDAMYWYRQDPGQGLRLIYYSQIVNDFQKGDIAEGYSVSREKKESFPLTVTSAQKNPTAFYLCASGGGIYEQYFGPGTRLTVT.